Listed below are T cell receptor beta chains from one sample, sequenced in a study of blood T cells in healthy people across ages. MiXCR, run by TCRdb on the 5' RACE reads, gives a single entry per CDR3 protein. The data hold 1,500,000 or so distinct CDR3 sequences, with 35% to 45% observed a single time. Material: blood. The receptors come from a woman under 30 in good health. Both conserved end residues are part of each CDR3. D genes are given only for firm matches. Rows give clone size only sometimes, using once, few, many, or a class for an expanded clone.

D gene | clone size | J gene | V gene | CDR3 protein | CDR3 DNA
TRBD2 | . | TRBJ2-3 | TRBV24-1 | CATSETTGTSGRTRSTQYF | TGTGCCACCAGTGAAACGACCGGGACTAGCGGGAGGACTCGGAGTACGCAGTATTTT
TRBD1 | . | TRBJ2-1 | TRBV9 | CASSVAGTGGLNEQFF | TGTGCCAGCAGCGTAGCAGGGACAGGGGGCTTGAATGAGCAGTTCTTC
. | . | TRBJ1-4 | TRBV20-1 | CSARWDVNEKLFF | TGCAGTGCTAGATGGGACGTTAATGAAAAACTGTTTTTT
. | few | TRBJ2-1 | TRBV30 | CALTLKGFEQFF | TGTGCTCTAACCTTAAAGGGATTTGAGCAGTTCTTC
. | . | TRBJ2-1 | TRBV27 | CASSGRTDEQFF | TGTGCCAGCAGTGGGAGGACGGATGAGCAGTTCTTC
. | few | TRBJ1-2 | TRBV18 | CASSPRESSNYGYTF | TGTGCCAGCTCACCAAGGGAGTCGAGTAACTATGGCTACACCTTC
TRBD2 | . | TRBJ2-7 | TRBV5-1 | CASSLRTSGGVDSYEQYF | TGCGCCAGCAGCTTGAGGACTAGCGGGGGAGTTGACTCCTACGAGCAGTACTTC
TRBD2 | few | TRBJ2-1 | TRBV20-1 | CSAIPAGAGYNEQFF | TGCAGTGCTATCCCAGCGGGAGCAGGGTACAATGAGCAGTTCTTC
. | . | TRBJ2-5 | TRBV9 | CASSAVTGTQYF | TGTGCCAGCAGCGCAGTCACTGGGACCCAGTACTTC
TRBD2 | . | TRBJ2-1 | TRBV6-5 | CASSYWREGTIEQFF | TGTGCCAGCAGTTACTGGCGGGAGGGAACGATTGAGCAGTTCTTC
. | . | TRBJ2-5 | TRBV3-1 | CASSLNQPQTQYF | TGTGCCAGCAGCCTAAATCAGCCGCAGACCCAGTACTTC
. | . | TRBJ1-2 | TRBV3-1 | CASSPKIRTVNYGYTF | TGTGCCAGCAGCCCCAAGATACGCACCGTAAACTATGGCTACACCTTC
TRBD2 | few | TRBJ2-1 | TRBV6-5 | CASSYGRAGGNNEQFF | TGTGCCAGCAGTTACGGGCGAGCGGGGGGGAACAATGAGCAGTTCTTC
TRBD1 | . | TRBJ1-2 | TRBV3-1 | CASSLGDRGLNGYTF | TGTGCCAGCAGCCTCGGGGACAGGGGGCTAAATGGCTACACCTTC
TRBD2 | . | TRBJ2-1 | TRBV7-3 | CASSPGGRGIYNEQFF | TGTGCCAGCAGCCCGGGGGGGAGGGGGATCTACAATGAGCAGTTCTTC
TRBD1 | . | TRBJ2-7 | TRBV3-1 | CASSHRWDSPYEQYF | TGTGCCAGCAGCCACCGCTGGGACAGTCCCTACGAGCAGTACTTC
. | . | TRBJ2-1 | TRBV6-2/TRBV6-3 | CASSYARREQFF | TGTGCCAGCAGTTACGCAAGGCGTGAGCAGTTCTTC
. | few | TRBJ1-5 | TRBV6-6 | CASSYSNSPYSNQPQHF | TGTGCCAGCAGTTACTCGAACAGCCCTTATAGCAATCAGCCCCAGCATTTT
TRBD1 | . | TRBJ1-2 | TRBV29-1 | CSVALPGTGIGDGYTF | TGCAGCGTAGCACTTCCCGGGACAGGGATCGGGGATGGCTACACCTTC
. | . | TRBJ1-2 | TRBV20-1 | CSAFLGQGRRYGYTF | TGCAGTGCCTTCCTGGGGCAAGGCCGGAGGTATGGCTACACCTTC
. | . | TRBJ2-3 | TRBV11-3 | CASSLSYRDTQYF | TGTGCCAGCAGCTTATCTTACCGGGATACGCAGTATTTT
. | . | TRBJ2-5 | TRBV7-9 | CASSSSSEETQYF | TGTGCCAGCAGCTCGAGCTCAGAAGAGACCCAGTACTTC
TRBD1 | once | TRBJ2-1 | TRBV19 | CASRKDREYNEQFF | TGTGCTTCAAGGAAGGACAGGGAGTACAATGAGCAGTTCTTC
. | few | TRBJ1-5 | TRBV18 | CASSRGDSNQPQHF | TGTGCCAGCTCACGAGGGGATAGCAATCAGCCCCAGCATTTT
. | . | TRBJ2-7 | TRBV27 | CASSVWSGYEQYF | TGTGCCAGCAGTGTATGGAGTGGCTACGAGCAGTACTTC
. | . | TRBJ2-3 | TRBV4-1 | CASSQVRSGDPDTQYF | TGCGCCAGCAGCCAAGTCCGATCGGGCGACCCAGATACGCAGTATTTT
. | . | TRBJ2-3 | TRBV5-1 | CASSLRSSWIRPYF | TGCGCCAGCAGCCTCCGGTCTAGCTGGATCAGGCCGTATTTT
. | few | TRBJ2-3 | TRBV4-2 | CASSQATDPDTQYF | TGTGCCAGCAGCCAAGCAACGGATCCCGATACGCAGTATTTT
TRBD1 | . | TRBJ2-1 | TRBV7-3 | CASSQGQGASNEQFF | TGTGCCAGCAGCCAAGGACAGGGGGCTAGCAATGAGCAGTTCTTC
TRBD2 | . | TRBJ2-3 | TRBV12-3/TRBV12-4 | CASMRWASGRRVTQYF | TGTGCCAGCATGAGATGGGCTAGCGGGAGAAGGGTTACGCAGTATTTT
. | . | TRBJ2-1 | TRBV11-1 | CASSLARLENNEQFF | TGTGCCAGCAGCTTAGCGAGACTAGAAAACAATGAGCAGTTCTTC
TRBD1 | . | TRBJ1-4 | TRBV11-2 | CASSQWGRGRGEKLFF | TGTGCCAGCAGCCAGTGGGGCAGGGGGCGGGGTGAAAAACTGTTTTTT
TRBD2 | . | TRBJ2-5 | TRBV25-1 | CASSAGLAAETQYF | TGTGCCAGCAGTGCGGGACTAGCGGCGGAGACCCAGTACTTC
. | . | TRBJ2-1 | TRBV20-1 | CSAYKQGPSNEQFF | TGCAGTGCTTATAAACAGGGTCCCTCGAATGAGCAGTTCTTC
. | . | TRBJ2-2 | TRBV7-2 | CASSRAGLNTGELFF | TGTGCCAGCAGCCGTGCGGGGCTCAACACCGGGGAGCTGTTTTTT
. | . | TRBJ1-2 | TRBV20-1 | CSARDGRFYGYTF | TGCAGTGCTAGAGATGGGAGGTTCTATGGCTACACCTTC
. | . | TRBJ2-3 | TRBV15 | CATSRDGLDTQYF | TGTGCCACCAGCAGGGACGGCCTGGATACGCAGTATTTT
. | . | TRBJ2-7 | TRBV7-2 | CASSREGLSYEQYF | TGTGCCAGCAGCAGAGAGGGCCTCTCCTACGAGCAGTACTTC
. | few | TRBJ1-1 | TRBV29-1 | CSVERGGMGTEAFF | TGCAGCGTTGAACGCGGCGGAATGGGCACTGAAGCTTTCTTT
TRBD1 | . | TRBJ1-6 | TRBV19 | CASSPRTGGKIGSPLHF | TGTGCCAGTAGTCCCCGGACAGGGGGCAAAATCGGCTCACCCCTCCACTTT
TRBD2 | once | TRBJ2-7 | TRBV4-3 | CASSQVGTSRFYNEQYF | TGCGCCAGCAGCCAGGTGGGGACTAGCCGATTTTACAATGAGCAGTACTTC
. | . | TRBJ2-3 | TRBV20-1 | CSPHSRTDTQYF | TGCAGTCCCCACTCGCGCACAGATACGCAGTATTTT
. | . | TRBJ2-1 | TRBV7-2 | CASRYVDRDKTQFF | TGTGCCAGCAGATACGTGGACAGAGATAAGACCCAGTTCTTC
. | . | TRBJ2-5 | TRBV21-1 | CASSRRSGGGEETQYF | TGTGCCAGCAGCCGACGTAGCGGGGGAGGGGAAGAGACCCAGTACTTC
. | . | TRBJ2-7 | TRBV14 | CASSQGSRPYEQYF | TGTGCCAGCAGCCAAGGTAGCCGTCCTTACGAGCAGTACTTC
TRBD1 | . | TRBJ1-6 | TRBV6-5 | CASSYEPGGQALNSPLHF | TGTGCCAGCAGTTACGAGCCTGGAGGACAGGCGCTAAATTCACCCCTCCACTTT
. | few | TRBJ1-4 | TRBV20-1 | CRFRDAPGGDEKLFF | TGCAGGTTCCGGGACGCCCCGGGAGGGGATGAAAAACTGTTTTTT
TRBD2 | few | TRBJ2-7 | TRBV6-5 | CASSYSTPLAGYEQYF | TGTGCCAGCAGTTACTCGACCCCCCTAGCGGGTTACGAGCAGTACTTC
. | . | TRBJ1-5 | TRBV20-1 | CSASRNNQPQHF | TGCAGTGCTAGCCGTAATAATCAGCCCCAGCATTTT
. | . | TRBJ1-2 | TRBV7-9 | CASSLAGTYNYGYTF | TGTGCCAGCAGCTTAGCCGGGACATATAACTATGGCTACACCTTC
TRBD2 | few | TRBJ2-3 | TRBV7-2 | CASSTTSGRSDTQYF | TGTGCCAGCAGCACGACTAGCGGGAGGTCTGATACGCAGTATTTT
TRBD2 | . | TRBJ2-1 | TRBV10-3 | CAISEAGGEDEQFF | TGTGCCATCAGTGAGGCGGGAGGGGAGGATGAGCAGTTCTTC
. | . | TRBJ2-7 | TRBV6-5 | CASTYAQGSYNEQYF | TGTGCCAGCACCTACGCTCAGGGTTCCTACAATGAGCAGTACTTC
TRBD1 | . | TRBJ1-1 | TRBV27 | CASSSRGHEVDTEAFF | TGTGCCAGCAGTTCCAGGGGGCATGAGGTTGACACTGAAGCTTTCTTT
. | . | TRBJ2-1 | TRBV27 | CASSEIRGDFYNEQFF | TGTGCCAGCAGTGAAATCAGGGGAGATTTCTACAATGAGCAGTTCTTC
TRBD2 | few | TRBJ2-1 | TRBV10-3 | CAISVTGTSARLSYNEQFF | TGTGCCATCAGCGTAACCGGGACTAGCGCCCGACTCTCCTACAATGAGCAGTTCTTC
TRBD1 | few | TRBJ1-2 | TRBV7-2 | CASRVPGQGNGYTF | TGTGCCAGCAGGGTACCGGGACAGGGTAACGGCTACACCTTC